This TCR beta chain was found in a study of control samples from healthy donors and cancer patients. The CDR3 has 12 residues. CDR1 and CDR2 (germline): MDHEN, SYDVKM. Trimming removed 3 bases from V and 7 bases from J, with 9 bases in between. This table comes from immunoSEQ multiplex PCR, and its TCRdb copy is limited to in-frame clones, with some not included. The table has about 220,000 clones, just under 95% seen once. The chain combines TRBV28 with TRBJ1-2; tentatively, D is TRBD1 (6 bases). Sequencing input: blood. This receptor was taken from a man aged 50-60 years in good health. This CDR3 is CASSLEGGGYTF. CDR3 coding DNA: TGTGCCAGCAGTTTGGAGGGGGGTGGCTACACCTTC.